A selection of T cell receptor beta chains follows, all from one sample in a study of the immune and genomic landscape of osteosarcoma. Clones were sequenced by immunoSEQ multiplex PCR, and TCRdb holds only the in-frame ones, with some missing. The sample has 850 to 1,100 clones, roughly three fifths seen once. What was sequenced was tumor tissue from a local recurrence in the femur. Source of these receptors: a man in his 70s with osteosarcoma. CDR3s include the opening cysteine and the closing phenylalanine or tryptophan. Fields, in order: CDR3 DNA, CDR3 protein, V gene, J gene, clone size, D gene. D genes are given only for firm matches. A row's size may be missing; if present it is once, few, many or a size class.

CDR3 DNA: TGTGCCAGCAGAGGACAGGGCGGTGAAGCTTTCTTT
CDR3 protein: CASRGQGGEAFF
V gene: TRBV2
J gene: TRBJ1-1
clone size: .
D gene: TRBD1

CDR3 DNA: TGTGCCAGCAGCTTGGTGTTAGCGGGGAGAGGGTACTTC
CDR3 protein: CASSLVLAGRGYF
V gene: TRBV5-5
J gene: TRBJ2-5
clone size: .
D gene: TRBD2

CDR3 DNA: TGCGCCAGCAGCCAAGATTCCCGGGGTGGAAACACCATATATTTT
CDR3 protein: CASSQDSRGGNTIYF
V gene: TRBV4-3
J gene: TRBJ1-3
clone size: .
D gene: .

CDR3 DNA: TGTGCCAGTAGCGGGGGACGCACAGATACGCAGTATTTT
CDR3 protein: CASSGGRTDTQYF
V gene: TRBV19
J gene: TRBJ2-3
clone size: .
D gene: .

CDR3 DNA: TGTGCCAGCAGCCAAGTGGGGGTAACGGGGGCCCCTAGCACAGATACGCAGTATTTT
CDR3 protein: CASSQVGVTGAPSTDTQYF
V gene: TRBV4-2
J gene: TRBJ2-3
clone size: hyperexpanded
D gene: .

CDR3 DNA: TGTGCTAGTGGTGATCTCTATGCAGGACAAAGTCGGGCCAACGTCCTGACTTTC
CDR3 protein: CASGDLYAGQSRANVLTF
V gene: TRBV12-5
J gene: TRBJ2-6
clone size: .
D gene: .

CDR3 DNA: TGTGCCAGTAGTATAGGGCCAGGGCGTAATGAAAAACTGTTTTTT
CDR3 protein: CASSIGPGRNEKLFF
V gene: TRBV19
J gene: TRBJ1-4
clone size: .
D gene: .

CDR3 DNA: TGTGCCAGCAGTGAACGGAAATGGGAGCAGTACTTC
CDR3 protein: CASSERKWEQYF
V gene: TRBV6-1
J gene: TRBJ2-7
clone size: .
D gene: .

CDR3 DNA: TGTGCCAGCTCTGCGGATAGCGGGGGGGCTGGCTACAATGAGCAGTTCTTC
CDR3 protein: CASSADSGGAGYNEQFF
V gene: TRBV7-8
J gene: TRBJ2-1
clone size: .
D gene: TRBD2

CDR3 DNA: TGTGCCAGCAGCCAAGAAACCGGACTAGCGGGGGTGAACACCGGGGAGCTGTTTTTT
CDR3 protein: CASSQETGLAGVNTGELFF
V gene: TRBV4-2
J gene: TRBJ2-2
clone size: once
D gene: TRBD2

CDR3 DNA: TGTGCCAGCACCTATACAGATACGCAGTATTTT
CDR3 protein: CASTYTDTQYF
V gene: TRBV7-6
J gene: TRBJ2-3
clone size: .
D gene: .

CDR3 DNA: TGCGCCAGCAGCCCTAGTGAACTCTATGGCTACACCTTC
CDR3 protein: CASSPSELYGYTF
V gene: TRBV5-1
J gene: TRBJ1-2
clone size: .
D gene: .

CDR3 DNA: TGTGCCACGGGGACAGGGGGTTTTGGCTACACCTTC
CDR3 protein: CATGTGGFGYTF
V gene: TRBV7-9
J gene: TRBJ1-2
clone size: .
D gene: TRBD1

CDR3 DNA: TGTGCCAGTAAACAGACCGACACTGAAGCTTTCTTT
CDR3 protein: CASKQTDTEAFF
V gene: TRBV19
J gene: TRBJ1-1
clone size: once
D gene: .

CDR3 DNA: TGTGCCAGCAGTTTGCCAGATACGCAGTATTTT
CDR3 protein: CASSLPDTQYF
V gene: TRBV28
J gene: TRBJ2-3
clone size: large
D gene: .

CDR3 DNA: TGCGCCAGCAGCTTGGGAGGGATAAGTCAGGTCTTCACAGATACGCAGTATTTT
CDR3 protein: CASSLGGISQVFTDTQYF
V gene: TRBV5-1
J gene: TRBJ2-3
clone size: few
D gene: .

CDR3 DNA: TGCGCCAGCAGCCTCCGGGAACTCAACCCTGGAAACACCATATATTTT
CDR3 protein: CASSLRELNPGNTIYF
V gene: TRBV5-1
J gene: TRBJ1-3
clone size: .
D gene: .

CDR3 DNA: TGTGCCAGCTCAGGAGGGAGTGAGCAGTTCTTC
CDR3 protein: CASSGGSEQFF
V gene: TRBV7-6
J gene: TRBJ2-1
clone size: few
D gene: .

CDR3 DNA: TGTGCCACCGGAGCCACTCAGGACTATGGCTACACCTTC
CDR3 protein: CATGATQDYGYTF
V gene: TRBV6-5
J gene: TRBJ1-2
clone size: few
D gene: .

CDR3 DNA: TGTGCCAGCAGTTTATTAACCGGGACACCGGACTACGAGCAGTACTTC
CDR3 protein: CASSLLTGTPDYEQYF
V gene: TRBV27
J gene: TRBJ2-7
clone size: .
D gene: .

CDR3 DNA: TGTGCCAGCAGTTACGGCAGCTCTGGAAACACCATATATTTT
CDR3 protein: CASSYGSSGNTIYF
V gene: TRBV6-6
J gene: TRBJ1-3
clone size: .
D gene: .

CDR3 DNA: TGTGCCAGCAGCTCCAGGCCTATGGGGACAACAGGCGGGTTGGGTGAAAAACTGTTTTTT
CDR3 protein: CASSSRPMGTTGGLGEKLFF
V gene: TRBV5-5
J gene: TRBJ1-4
clone size: .
D gene: .

CDR3 DNA: TGTGCCAGCAGCCTAGCCGCGGGACAGGGAAGTGGGGAGCTGTTTTTT
CDR3 protein: CASSLAAGQGSGELFF
V gene: TRBV7-6
J gene: TRBJ2-2
clone size: .
D gene: TRBD1

CDR3 DNA: TGTGCCAGTAGTATACTCTCGACGGGATCTGAAGCTTTCTTT
CDR3 protein: CASSILSTGSEAFF
V gene: TRBV19
J gene: TRBJ1-1
clone size: .
D gene: .

CDR3 DNA: TGTGCCAGCAGCTTAGGTGGGGGCCGCTCTGGAAACACCATATATTTT
CDR3 protein: CASSLGGGRSGNTIYF
V gene: TRBV7-2
J gene: TRBJ1-3
clone size: .
D gene: .

CDR3 DNA: TGTGCCAGCAGTGCCGAACAGGGTTTAGAAGCTTTCTTT
CDR3 protein: CASSAEQGLEAFF
V gene: TRBV6-4
J gene: TRBJ1-1
clone size: .
D gene: .

CDR3 DNA: TGTGCCAGCAGATACCGGGACAGGGCCTACAATGAGCAGTTCTTC
CDR3 protein: CASRYRDRAYNEQFF
V gene: TRBV6-1
J gene: TRBJ2-1
clone size: .
D gene: TRBD1

CDR3 DNA: TGTGCCAGCAGTCTTACAGGGGTAATTGAAAAACTGTTTTTT
CDR3 protein: CASSLTGVIEKLFF
V gene: TRBV28
J gene: TRBJ1-4
clone size: .
D gene: TRBD1

CDR3 DNA: TGTGCCAGCTCCCGTAACACCGGGGAGCTGTTTTTT
CDR3 protein: CASSRNTGELFF
V gene: TRBV11-3
J gene: TRBJ2-2
clone size: .
D gene: .

CDR3 DNA: TGTGCCAGCAGTGAACAACAGCCCCAGCATTTT
CDR3 protein: CASSEQQPQHF
V gene: TRBV6-6
J gene: TRBJ1-5
clone size: .
D gene: .

CDR3 DNA: TGTGCCAGCAGCTCCACTAGAGCCTTAGGTGAGCAGTTCTTC
CDR3 protein: CASSSTRALGEQFF
V gene: TRBV6-1
J gene: TRBJ2-1
clone size: once
D gene: .

CDR3 DNA: TGTGCCCGGGACTTGGGACAGGGGGGATCTGGGGCCAACGTCCTGACTTTC
CDR3 protein: CARDLGQGGSGANVLTF
V gene: TRBV30
J gene: TRBJ2-6
clone size: large
D gene: TRBD1

CDR3 DNA: TGTGCCAGCAGCTTAGCGGGGACCGCAGGAAACACCATATATTTT
CDR3 protein: CASSLAGTAGNTIYF
V gene: TRBV25-1
J gene: TRBJ1-3
clone size: few
D gene: .

CDR3 DNA: TGCGCCAGCAGCCAAGTCGGGACAGGGGGTCGAAACACTGAAGCTTTCTTT
CDR3 protein: CASSQVGTGGRNTEAFF
V gene: TRBV4-1
J gene: TRBJ1-1
clone size: .
D gene: TRBD1

CDR3 DNA: TGTGCCAGCAGCTCGAGGGGCCCCACGGGGGCCGGTGAGACCCAGTACTTC
CDR3 protein: CASSSRGPTGAGETQYF
V gene: TRBV7-2
J gene: TRBJ2-5
clone size: .
D gene: .

CDR3 DNA: TGTGCCAGCAGCTTTACAGGGGCGGGGGATACGCAGTATTTT
CDR3 protein: CASSFTGAGDTQYF
V gene: TRBV7-9
J gene: TRBJ2-3
clone size: .
D gene: .

CDR3 DNA: TGTGCCAGCAGCCAAGGAATTCTGTCCTCTGGAAACACCATATATTTT
CDR3 protein: CASSQGILSSGNTIYF
V gene: TRBV5-8
J gene: TRBJ1-3
clone size: .
D gene: .

CDR3 DNA: TGTGCCAGCAGTGAATTGGGGACAGGGCCCACTGAAGCTTTCTTT
CDR3 protein: CASSELGTGPTEAFF
V gene: TRBV9
J gene: TRBJ1-1
clone size: .
D gene: TRBD1

CDR3 DNA: TGCAGCGCCCACGGCGCGCGGGGGCAGTATTTT
CDR3 protein: CSAHGARGQYF
V gene: TRBV29-1
J gene: TRBJ2-3
clone size: .
D gene: .

CDR3 DNA: TGTGCCAGCAGTTATCTGTCCTTGCGGGATCAGCCCCAGCATTTT
CDR3 protein: CASSYLSLRDQPQHF
V gene: TRBV6-6
J gene: TRBJ1-5
clone size: few
D gene: .

CDR3 DNA: TGTGCCAGCAGCTCTGGGAGGGGGAGAAACAATGAGCAGTTCTTC
CDR3 protein: CASSSGRGRNNEQFF
V gene: TRBV7-3
J gene: TRBJ2-1
clone size: .
D gene: .

CDR3 DNA: TGTGCCAGCAGTTACTCTGGGGACTGGGAGACTGAAGCTTTCTTT
CDR3 protein: CASSYSGDWETEAFF
V gene: TRBV6-5
J gene: TRBJ1-1
clone size: few
D gene: .

CDR3 DNA: TGTGTCAGCAGCGAGGACATTTCCTACGAGCAGTACTTC
CDR3 protein: CVSSEDISYEQYF
V gene: TRBV5-6
J gene: TRBJ2-7
clone size: once
D gene: .

CDR3 DNA: TGTGCCAGCGCCATCGGGACTAGCGGGGGGAACCGGTATTTT
CDR3 protein: CASAIGTSGGNRYF
V gene: TRBV9
J gene: TRBJ2-3
clone size: .
D gene: TRBD2

CDR3 DNA: TGTGCCAGCAGTTTGGACAGGGCCTACGAGCAGTACTTC
CDR3 protein: CASSLDRAYEQYF
V gene: TRBV5-4
J gene: TRBJ2-7
clone size: .
D gene: TRBD1

CDR3 DNA: TGTGCCAGCAGTTTTAGCCGGGGTCGGGAAAAACTGTTTTTT
CDR3 protein: CASSFSRGREKLFF
V gene: TRBV6-1
J gene: TRBJ1-4
clone size: .
D gene: .

CDR3 DNA: TGTGCCAGCAAAGGGACAGGGGGCGTAGGTGGGGAGCTGTTTTTT
CDR3 protein: CASKGTGGVGGELFF
V gene: TRBV2
J gene: TRBJ2-2
clone size: .
D gene: TRBD1

CDR3 DNA: TGTGCCATCAGTGAGCAAGAGACCCAGTACTTC
CDR3 protein: CAISEQETQYF
V gene: TRBV10-3
J gene: TRBJ2-5
clone size: .
D gene: .

CDR3 DNA: TGTGCCAGCAGCCAGACAGGGTCAATCACCGGGGAGCTGTTTTTT
CDR3 protein: CASSQTGSITGELFF
V gene: TRBV7-3
J gene: TRBJ2-2
clone size: .
D gene: TRBD1

CDR3 DNA: TGCGCCAGCAGCCGGAGTACCCCTTTACAAGGGGGGCTAAGCTACGAGCAGTACTTC
CDR3 protein: CASSRSTPLQGGLSYEQYF
V gene: TRBV4-1
J gene: TRBJ2-7
clone size: .
D gene: .

CDR3 DNA: TGCGCCAGCAGCCCCCTCGGAGGCAGCTCCTATAATTCACCCCTCCACTTT
CDR3 protein: CASSPLGGSSYNSPLHF
V gene: TRBV5-1
J gene: TRBJ1-6
clone size: .
D gene: .

CDR3 DNA: TGTGCCAGCAGCTTATCAGGTCCAAGTTCACCCCTCCACTTT
CDR3 protein: CASSLSGPSSPLHF
V gene: TRBV9
J gene: TRBJ1-6
clone size: .
D gene: .

CDR3 DNA: TGTGCCGGACCGTCTGCGATAGGTGCTGGCTACACCTTC
CDR3 protein: CAGPSAIGAGYTF
V gene: TRBV30
J gene: TRBJ1-2
clone size: few
D gene: .

CDR3 DNA: TGTGCCAGCAGCCTCCCGGGACAGGGGTATAATTCACCCCTCCACTTT
CDR3 protein: CASSLPGQGYNSPLHF
V gene: TRBV4-2
J gene: TRBJ1-6
clone size: .
D gene: TRBD1

CDR3 DNA: TGTGCCAGCAGCTTGTTTCCCCCCGAGGAATACGAGCAGTACTTC
CDR3 protein: CASSLFPPEEYEQYF
V gene: TRBV5-6
J gene: TRBJ2-7
clone size: large
D gene: .